A single T cell receptor beta chain is shown here with its context. Its target is not known. The sample comes from a study of OX40 agonist ivuxolimab in advanced cancers. Broader study findings: On average, CD8+ T cells had more expanded clones than CD4+. Expansion of clones was among the lowest in partial responders at 0.1-3.0 mg/kg.

V was pared by 6 bases and J by 2 bases, with 13 bases between. In germline, CDR1 is MNHNS, CDR2 SASEGT. The CDR3 has 14 amino acids. Sequencing was performed with immunoSEQ multiplex PCR; in TCRdb, only in-frame clones are kept and a portion is missing. There are about 23,000 clones in the sample; under 90% occur only once, and approximately 15% lies in the top ten. Sequencing used CD4+ or CD8+ T cells sorted from blood, obtained in a trial of the OX40 agonist ivuxolimab. This TCR was sampled from an adult with an advanced solid tumor such as melanoma, head and neck, liver or kidney cancer. The J gene is TRBJ1-2, the V gene TRBV6-1; possibly TRBD1 for D (5 bases). CDR3 protein: CASRGQIANYGYTF. The CDR3 nucleotides read TGTGCCAGCAGGGGGCAGATTGCCAACTATGGCTACACCTTC.